This T cell receptor beta chain comes out of a study of blood T cell repertoires in COVID-19. Study in general: Samples came from the United States, Italy and Spain, spanning acute and convalescent COVID-19. PBMCs, B-cell-depleted T cells, or T cells provided the cDNA or gDNA that made up the material.

Per the study methods: Nucleated cell number was recorded as an estimate derived from reference gene primer amplification. Libraries were prepared by immunoSEQ multiplex PCR; TCRdb keeps only in-frame clonotypes and omits some of them. Clone size and V and J calls were adopted from that table, with D and trimming inferred from the DNA. The sample lists about 110,000 clones, roughly four fifths seen once, with 4% to 4.5% in the top ten. As for this clone: Other DNA sequences in this sample translate to the same CDR3.

Germline CDR1 is WNHNN and CDR2 is SYGVQD (reference sequence). The trim removed 3 bases at V and 7 bases at J, leaving 6 bases unmatched. The CDR3 length is 15 residues. The specimen sequenced was peripheral blood. The chain recombines TRBV10-1 with TRBJ2-1; 10 positions agree with TRBD2. The sequence was obtained from a woman in her 70s with acute or convalescent COVID-19. The CDR3 here is CASSERLAGVNEQFF. CDR3 coding DNA: TGCGCCAGCAGTGAAAGGCTAGCGGGAGTGAATGAGCAGTTCTTC.